The 16 T cell receptor beta chains in this list originate from one sample, sequenced in a study of cytomegalovirus exposure and HLA in healthy donors. Researchers ran the PCR with 60 Vbeta and 13 Jbeta primers. Only in-frame clones appear in the TCRdb table, and some are missing; sequencing was by immunoSEQ multiplex PCR. The sample holds 150,000 to 200,000 clones, more than 70% seen once. The sample consisted of PBMCs. The receptors come from a woman aged 40-49 years in good health and CMV-seronegative.

The chain employs TRBV19 and TRBJ1-5, with unresolved D. The CDR3 contains 15 residues. Trimming shortened V by 7 bases and J by 3 bases, and 16 bases separated the two germline ends. Germline V gene data show CDR1 as LNHDA and CDR2 as SQIVND (reference sequence). The CDR3: CASTGTAPLNQPQHF. Written as DNA, the CDR3 is TGTGCCAGTACCGGAACAGCCCCACTCAATCAGCCCCAGCATTTT.

The rearrangement uses TRBV5-8 and TRBJ2-1; 14 nucleotides align to TRBD2. CDR3 length: 20 amino acids. Per the germline V gene, CDR1 is SGHTS and CDR2 is YDEGEE. The V segment lost 7 bases and the J segment 9 bases; nucleotides outside the gene matches: 24. DNA for the CDR3: TGTGCCAGCGTAAGGGAGTTGGGGACTAGCGGGAGCGTGGGCTTTGGTGAGCAGTTCTTC. This codes for CASVRELGTSGSVGFGEQFF.

The rearrangement links TRBV19 to TRBJ1-1; D possibly corresponds to TRBD1 (6 bases). From germline, CDR1 is LNHDA and CDR2 SQIVND (reference sequence). The CDR3 totals 15 residues. V was clipped by 6 bases and J by 5 bases, with 19 bases between them. The CDR3 here is CASSELGGGGTEAFF. The CDR3 coding sequence is TGTGCCAGTAGCGAATTAGGAGGGGGGGGGACTGAAGCTTTCTTT.

The chain combines TRBV13 with TRBJ1-1; D not resolved. CDR3 length: 14 residues. V lost 2 bases and J 2 bases, leaving 9 bases between the germline ends. Germline CDR1 reads PRHDT; CDR2 reads FYEKMQ (reference sequence). CDR3 region: CASSLSGINTEAFF. The CDR3 DNA reads TGTGCCAGCAGCTTATCAGGCATAAACACTGAAGCTTTCTTT.

The J gene is TRBJ2-2, the V gene TRBV4-3, with D possibly TRBD2 on 6 matching bases. The V gene's germline CDR1 is LGHNA and CDR2 YSLEER. The CDR3 loop spans 15 amino acids. With 4 bases removed from V and 4 bases from J, the gap between germline ends came to 13 bases. DNA for the CDR3: TGCGCCAGCAGCCTGGGGTTGCGGGGCACCGGGGAGCTGTTTTTT. Protein product: CASSLGLRGTGELFF.

The chain has TRBV27 and TRBJ1-1, with 7 bases aligning to TRBD1. CDR1 is MNHEY, CDR2 SMNVEV, per germline (reference sequence). CDR3 length equals 15 residues. Unmatched junction bases numbered 13, after V lost 10 bases and J lost 2 bases. CDR3 protein: CATLPLRQGNTEAFF. Written as DNA, the CDR3 is TGTGCCACCCTACCCCTGAGACAGGGAAACACTGAAGCTTTCTTT.

This rearrangement joins TRBV9 to TRBJ1-2; D possibly corresponds to TRBD1 (5 bases). The V end lost 1 base, the J end lost 6 bases, and 10 bases lay between the germline ends. CDR3 length equals 13 residues. CDR1 is SGDLS, CDR2 YYNGEE, per germline. CDR3 residues: CASSVTGLHGYTF. DNA for the CDR3: TGTGCCAGCAGCGTAACAGGTCTTCATGGCTACACCTTC.

The chain joins TRBV6-4 to TRBJ1-1; no clear D gene. This CDR3 contains 13 residues. Germline V gives CDR1 MRHNA, CDR2 SNTAGT. Trimming took off 7 bases at V and 0 bases at J, with 9 bases between the two ends. Here the CDR3 DNA reads TGTGCCAGCAACTGGCGGTTGAACACTGAAGCTTTCTTT. Translating it yields CASNWRLNTEAFF.

This clone showed up just a few times. The chain recombines TRBV6-1 with TRBJ1-4; perhaps TRBD1 as D (6 bases). CDR1 and CDR2 (germline): MNHNS, SASEGT. Trimming took off 0 bases at V and 8 bases at J, with 16 bases between the two ends. The CDR3 is made up of 16 amino acids. This chain's CDR3 is CASSEALQGSGEKLFF. In nucleotides, the CDR3 is TGTGCCAGCAGTGAAGCGCTTCAGGGGTCAGGGGAAAAACTGTTTTTT.

The rearrangement links TRBV7-3 to TRBJ2-7; perhaps TRBD2 as D (5 bases). The germline CDR1 and CDR2 sequences are SGHTA and FQGTGA. The CDR3 is made up of 18 amino acids. V was clipped by 2 bases and J by 1 base, with 21 bases between them. The CDR3 DNA follows: TGTGCCAGCAGCTTAGGTGTGGGAGCGGTCACTGATTCCTACGAGCAGTACGTC. Translated, it gives CASSLGVGAVTDSYEQYV.

The table lists this clone with a count of one. The chain combines TRBV5-4 with TRBJ1-1; a possible D gene is TRBD1 (5 bases). Germline values: CDR1 SGHNT, CDR2 YYREEE (reference sequence). Trimming took off 2 bases at V and 10 bases at J, with 18 bases between the two ends. The CDR3 has 14 residues. CDR3 sequence reads: CASSFRGAPVGAFF. The CDR3, as DNA: TGTGCCAGCAGCTTCCGTGGGGCCCCGGTAGGAGCTTTCTTT.

This rearrangement joins TRBV6-1 to TRBJ2-7, with D unresolved. Germline V gene data show CDR1 as MNHNS and CDR2 as SASEGT. This CDR3 contains 14 residues. V was shortened by 0 bases and J by 3 bases, with 9 bases between the two germline ends. CDR3 in DNA: TGTGCCAGCAGTGAAGCCCAGGATTTCTACGAGCAGTACTTC. This translates into CASSEAQDFYEQYF.

This clone occurred once. CDR3 sequence: CASSRRPLAGGPGDTQYF. Here the CDR3 DNA reads TGCGCCAGCAGCCGCCGCCCTCTAGCGGGAGGGCCCGGAGATACGCAGTATTTT. The gene calls are TRBV5-1 and TRBJ2-3; TRBD2 matches at 12 bases. This CDR3 spans 18 amino acids. Per the germline V gene, CDR1 is SGHRS and CDR2 is YFSETQ. V lost 4 bases, J lost 5 bases, and 14 bases stayed unmatched.

The CDR3 protein is CASSFGGEFYNEQFF. Written as DNA, the CDR3 is TGTGCCAGCAGCTTCGGGGGTGAGTTCTACAATGAGCAGTTCTTC. The chain combines TRBV7-9 with TRBJ2-1, with a tentative D call TRBD2 (6 bases). V lost 3 bases and J 3 bases, leaving 12 bases between the germline ends. The length of the CDR3 is 15 residues. CDR1 and CDR2 (germline): SEHNR, FQNEAQ (reference sequence).

This chain joins TRBV6-5 and TRBJ2-1, with 11 bases identical to TRBD2. The CDR3 has 15 residues. The V gene end was trimmed by 5 bases and the J gene end by 4 bases; junction bases not matched to a gene: 4. Germline V gene sequence: CDR1 MNHEY, CDR2 SVGAGI. CDR3 coding DNA: TGTGCCAGCAGTGGGACTAGCGGACGATACAATGAGCAGTTCTTC. Translating it yields CASSGTSGRYNEQFF.

The V call is TRBV5-1, the J call TRBJ2-3; D possibly corresponds to TRBD1 (6 bases). There are 16 residues in the CDR3. Germline V gene data show CDR1 as SGHRS and CDR2 as YFSETQ. The V gene lost 0 bases and the J gene lost 0 bases, with 11 bases spanning the gap. CDR3 residues: CASSLAGTGSTDTQYF. The DNA for the CDR3 is TGCGCCAGCAGCTTGGCCGGAACAGGGAGCACAGATACGCAGTATTTT.